This record concerns one T cell receptor (beta chain) sequence. The CDR3 extends over 14 amino acids. Germline V lookup: CDR1 SNHLY, CDR2 FYNNEI. V lost 5 bases to trimming and J lost 2 bases, with 10 bases between them. This record belongs to a study of OX40 agonist ivuxolimab in advanced cancers. The wider study: Dose-escalation subjects each had hepatocellular carcinoma, melanoma, renal cell or head and neck cancer.

Produced via immunoSEQ multiplex PCR; TCRdb's table is partial and in-frame only. The table records fewer than 90,000 clones, roughly 86% of them present only once. This TCR was recovered from an adult with an advanced solid tumor such as melanoma, head and neck, liver or kidney cancer. The sequenced sample was CD4+ or CD8+ T cells sorted from blood, obtained in a trial of the OX40 agonist ivuxolimab. The V and J genes are TRBV2 and TRBJ1-5, with D possibly being TRBD1 (5 bases). In DNA, the CDR3 is TGTGCCAGCAGTTGGGACGGCCGCAATCAGCCCCAGCATTTT. This translates into CASSWDGRNQPQHF.